These 17 T cell receptor beta chains originate from one sample sequenced in a study of technical replicates of blood from several donors. Produced via immunoSEQ multiplex PCR; TCRdb's table is partial and in-frame only. The sample includes fewer than 80,000 clones, roughly 91% of them seen just once. Sequencing was done on a sample of PBMCs. These receptors originate from a human donor in good health. Some clones in this sample may be carry-over from other donors' samples.

The genes are TRBV5-8 and TRBJ1-5; 9 positions match TRBD1. The CDR3 extends over 16 amino acids. Germline loops: CDR1 SGHTS, CDR2 YDEGEE. V gave up 4 bases and J gave up 4 bases; unmatched junction bases: 9. CDR3 coding DNA: TGTGCCAGCAGCCCCGGACAGGGGTTGGGGAATCAGCCCCAGCATTTT. Translating it yields CASSPGQGLGNQPQHF.

The chain employs TRBV5-4 and TRBJ2-3; 7 nucleotides match TRBD1. The ends lost 6 bases at V and 2 bases at J; junction bases unmatched: 12. The CDR3 runs 16 residues. Germline V gene sequence: CDR1 SGHNT, CDR2 YYREEE (reference sequence). CDR3 nucleotides: TGTGCCAGCACAAAGACAGGGACATTTATCACAGATACGCAGTATTTT. Translation gives CASTKTGTFITDTQYF.

The chain joins TRBV11-1 to TRBJ2-7; D not resolved. Germline V lookup: CDR1 SGHAT, CDR2 FQDESV (reference sequence). The CDR3 runs 12 residues. Trimming took off 1 base at V and 5 bases at J, with 6 bases between the two ends. CDR3 nucleotides: TGTGCCAGCAGCTTAGTAAGCCACGAGCAGTACTTC. Its protein product is CASSLVSHEQYF.

V gene TRBV4-1 combines with J gene TRBJ2-7; 10 bases fit TRBD2. This CDR3 region has 15 residues. Germline V CDR1 and CDR2: MGHRA, YSYEKL. V trimming: 2 bases; J trimming: 3 bases; junction bases outside the gene matches: 4. The CDR3 here is CASSQLAGDFYEQYF. CDR3 nucleotides: TGCGCCAGCAGCCAACTAGCGGGGGATTTCTACGAGCAGTACTTC.

V is TRBV18 and J is TRBJ1-6, with 11 bases that match TRBD1. V was pared by 5 bases and J by 6 bases, with 9 bases of the junction left unmatched. This CDR3 region has 17 residues. Germline loops: CDR1 KGHSH, CDR2 LQKENI. CDR3 coding DNA: TGTGCCAGCTCATCAGGGACAGGGGGTATGAGTAATTCACCCCTCCACTTT. Translation: CASSSGTGGMSNSPLHF.

V is TRBV4-3 and J is TRBJ1-3, with TRBD1 identical over 10 bases. The CDR3 length is 18 residues. V lost 2 bases and J lost 4; bases outside the gene matches: 11. Germline V CDR1 and CDR2: LGHNA, YSLEER. The CDR3 sequence is CASSQSGAGTGVGNTIYF. The CDR3 DNA reads as TGCGCCAGCAGCCAATCAGGGGCAGGGACAGGGGTAGGAAACACCATATATTTT.

The gene calls are TRBV4-3 and TRBJ2-5, with 8 bases identical to TRBD1. The J call is uncertain, as TRBJ2-7 better fits the DNA end. The CDR3 loop spans 14 amino acids. Germline CDR1 reads LGHNA; CDR2 reads YSLEER. CDR3 sequence (DNA): TGCGCCAGCAGCGAGCTCGGACAGGGCCACGAGCAGTACTTC. The encoded protein is CASSELGQGHEQYF.

The chain joins TRBV25-1 to TRBJ2-1; maybe TRBD2 (6 bases). V shed 3 bases and J shed 0 bases, with 9 bases lying between them. Germline-derived CDR1 and CDR2 are MGHDK and SYGVNS. The CDR3 consists of 15 residues. CDR3 sequence: CASSDRGSSYNEQFF. CDR3 nucleotides: TGTGCCAGCAGTGATCGGGGGAGCTCCTACAATGAGCAGTTCTTC.

The rearrangement uses TRBV5-6 and TRBJ2-3; 8 bases map to TRBD2. The CDR3 length is 18 residues. CDR1 and CDR2 from the germline V gene are SGHDT and YYEEEE. After removal of 0 bases from V and 4 bases from J, the junction contained 13 bases not matched to a gene. Written as DNA, the CDR3 is TGTGCCAGCAGCTTGGACGGGACTAGTGGGTTTCTGGCAGATACGCAGTATTTT. Translating it yields CASSLDGTSGFLADTQYF. The full variable domain, its missing parts supplied by reference TRBV5-6 and TRBJ2-3, is DAGVTQSPTHLIKTRGQQVTLRCSPKSGHDTVSWYQQALGQGPQFIFQYYEEEERQRGNFPDRFSGHQFPNYSSELNVNALLLGDSALYLCASSLDGTSGFLADTQYFGPGTRLTVL.

This chain joins TRBV6-1 and TRBJ2-5, with a weak D call TRBD2 (6 bases). CDR1 is MNHNS and CDR2 is SASEGT in the germline V gene. Deletions cut 4 bases from V and 0 bases from J, with 12 bases between. This CDR3 region has 15 residues. CDR3 in DNA: TGTGCCAGCAGTGTGGCGGGAACATACCAAGAGACCCAGTACTTC. Translating it yields CASSVAGTYQETQYF.

The V and J genes are TRBV7-9 and TRBJ2-1; D might be TRBD1 (6 bases). The CDR3 runs to 15 residues. Trimming removed 2 bases at V and 8 bases at J, with 16 bases between. CDR1 is SEHNR and CDR2 is FQNEAQ in the germline V gene (reference sequence). CDR3 in DNA: TGTGCCAGCAGCTTAACGACAGGTTCCATCCATGAGCAGTTCTTC. Its protein product is CASSLTTGSIHEQFF. Full variable domain (outside the CDR3, taken from reference TRBV7-9 and TRBJ2-1): DTGVSQNPRHKITKRGQNVTFRCDPISEHNRLYWYRQTLGQGPEFLTYFQNEAQLEKSRLLSDRFSAERPKGSFSTLEIQRTEQGDSAMYLCASSLTTGSIHEQFFGPGTRLTVL.

This chain uses TRBV27 with TRBJ2-2, with D perhaps TRBD2 (6 bases). Trimming shortened V by 4 bases and J by 3 bases, and 12 bases separated the two germline ends. The CDR3 consists of 15 residues. CDR1 is MNHEY and CDR2 is SMNVEV in the germline V gene (reference sequence). The CDR3 sequence: CASSSAGRDTGELFF. As DNA, the CDR3 is TGTGCCAGCAGTTCCGCGGGACGGGACACCGGGGAGCTGTTTTTT.

CDR3 amino acids: CASSSRTGGGGANVLTF. The CDR3, as DNA: TGTGCCAGCAGTTCACGGACAGGGGGCGGTGGGGCCAACGTCCTGACTTTC. The chain employs TRBV7-2 and TRBJ2-6; 11 positions match TRBD1. Germline CDR1 and CDR2: SGHTA and FQGNSA. V trimming: 6 bases; J trimming: 3 bases; junction bases outside the gene matches: 7. The CDR3 has 17 residues.

The rearrangement links TRBV4-1 to TRBJ2-3, with D possibly being TRBD1 (5 bases). CDR1 and CDR2 (germline): MGHRA, YSYEKL. The CDR3 contains 14 residues. The V gene lost 2 bases and the J gene lost 3 bases, with 9 bases spanning the gap. The CDR3 bases are TGCGCCAGCAGCCAAAGGGGTTCTACAGATACGCAGTATTTT. Translating it yields CASSQRGSTDTQYF.

The chain employs TRBV30 and TRBJ2-7; 12 bases align to TRBD2. CDR3 length: 15 amino acids. With V trimmed by 3 bases and J by 2 bases, 5 bases remained unmatched. Germline CDR1 and CDR2: GTSNPN and SVGIG (reference sequence). The CDR3 DNA is TGTGCCTGGAGCGCTGGACTAGCGGGAACCTACGAGCAGTACTTC. This gives the protein CAWSAGLAGTYEQYF.

The chain links TRBV20-1 to TRBJ2-2; D is uncertain. Germline CDR1 is DFQATT and CDR2 is SNEGSKA (reference sequence). This CDR3 spans 11 amino acids. Between the trimmed V and J ends, which lost 5 bases and 4 bases, there was a span of 5 bases. CDR3 nucleotides: TGCAGTGCTTATATCACCGGGGAGCTGTTTTTT. It codes for CSAYITGELFF.

The rearrangement links TRBV19 to TRBJ2-6; 8 positions match TRBD1. The CDR3 has 20 amino acids. Germline V gene sequence: CDR1 LNHDA, CDR2 SQIVND (reference sequence). The V segment lost 9 bases and the J segment 0 bases; nucleotides outside the gene matches: 19. In nucleotides, the CDR3 is TGTGCCAGAAATCGACAGGGGCTAGCACCTTCCCCCTCTGGGGCCAACGTCCTGACTTTC. This encodes CARNRQGLAPSPSGANVLTF.